The present TCR beta chain was sequenced within a study of shared clonotypes between healthy human individuals. Across the whole study: CD4 naive and memory got three plates each, CD8 naive two, CD8 memory one.

Study-level findings and limits: Rarefaction exposed incomplete sorted-subset sequencing despite large depth. Clonotypes shared by all four sorted-subset donors had higher generation probabilities than non-shared clonotypes.

The junction had 1 base not matched to a gene; V was cut back by 0 bases and J by 5 bases. The V gene's germline CDR1 is SGDLS and CDR2 YYNGEE. The CDR3 totals 15 residues. Only CD45RO-negative cells positively selected for CCR7 counted as naive CD8 cells, so terminally differentiated effector memory CD45RA+ cells were excluded. The protocol was immunoSEQ multiplex PCR, while the TCRdb copy is restricted to in-frame clones and leaves out a portion. The top ten hold about 24% of the sample, which has almost 700,000 clones, roughly nine tenths seen once. In the case of this clone: Its cognate antigen is unknown. Other nucleotide sequences from this sample produce the same CDR3.

Sequenced material: naive CD8+ T cells sorted from blood. The genes are TRBV9 and TRBJ2-1; TRBD2 matches at 11 bases. This TCR came from a man aged 25 to 40 in good health. CDR3 sequence reads: CASSVGLAGNNEQFF. CDR3 in DNA: TGTGCCAGCAGCGTAGGACTAGCGGGAAACAATGAGCAGTTCTTC.